What follows are 11 T cell receptor beta chains derived from one specimen sequenced in a study of cytomegalovirus exposure and HLA in healthy donors. PCR was performed using 60 Vbeta and 13 Jbeta primers. Some clones are missing from TCRdb's copy, which holds only in-frame ones; the method was immunoSEQ multiplex PCR. The sample has approximately 150,000 clones, over 60% seen once. The sequencing input was PBMCs. Receptor source: a man aged 35-49 years in good health and CMV-seropositive.

V usage is TRBV7-9 and J usage is TRBJ2-7, with D uncertain. The CDR3 extends over 12 amino acids. Germline V gene sequence: CDR1 SEHNR, CDR2 FQNEAQ (reference sequence). Trimming left V 0 bases short and J 6 bases short, with 6 bases between. CDR3 nucleotide sequence: TGTGCCAGCAGCTTAGCAAGGAGCGAGCAGTACTTC. Protein product: CASSLARSEQYF.

The sample holds a few counts of this clone. CDR3 protein: CASSPSGNYEQYF. CDR3 bases: TGTGCCAGCTCGCCTAGCGGGAACTACGAGCAGTACTTC. V usage is TRBV9 and J usage is TRBJ2-7, with 9 positions matching TRBD2. Trimming cost V 7 bases and J 3 bases; bases outside gene matches: 5. Germline-derived CDR1 and CDR2 are SGDLS and YYNGEE. The CDR3 extends over 13 amino acids.

A few counts support this clone. The chain joins TRBV5-4 to TRBJ1-6; TRBD1 aligns across 7 bases. V gave up 1 base and J gave up 9 bases; unmatched junction bases: 7. From germline, CDR1 is SGHNT and CDR2 YYREEE (reference sequence). This CDR3 is 15 amino acids long. CDR3 DNA: TGTGCCAGCAGCTTGAGGGGGCAGGGAACTTCACCCCTCCACTTT. It yields the protein CASSLRGQGTSPLHF.

CDR3 protein: CSVVLDRGSYGYTF. As DNA, the CDR3 is TGCAGCGTTGTTTTGGACAGGGGTTCATATGGCTACACCTTC. The chain uses TRBV29-1 and TRBJ1-2, with 9 bases identical to TRBD1. V shed 4 bases, J shed 5 bases, and the junction held 8 bases outside the gene matches. The CDR3 has 14 residues. Germline CDR1 reads SQVTM; CDR2 reads ANQGSEA.

The gene calls are TRBV11-2 and TRBJ2-7; 9 bases are shared with TRBD2. The J segment lost 7 bases and the V segment lost 2 bases, leaving 9 bases of the junction unmatched. CDR3 length: 15 amino acids. Germline V gene data show CDR1 as SGHAT and CDR2 as FQNNGV. CDR3 amino acids: CASSLSTSGALEQYF. In DNA form, the CDR3 reads TGTGCCAGCAGCTTATCGACTAGCGGTGCCCTTGAGCAGTACTTC.

This rearrangement joins TRBV5-1 to TRBJ1-4; perhaps TRBD1 as D (5 bases). V dropped 5 bases and J dropped 6 bases, with 17 bases sitting between them. CDR3 length: 15 residues. Looked up from germline, CDR1 is SGHRS and CDR2 is YFSETQ. CDR3 nucleotides: TGCGCCAGCAGGGGTATGGGCAGGGAAGATGAAAAACTGTTTTTT. Amino acid sequence: CASRGMGREDEKLFF.

This clone has more than one count but fewer than ten. The rearrangement joins TRBV27 to TRBJ2-6, with D uncertain. V was shortened by 6 bases and J by 1 base, with 10 bases between the two germline ends. There are 15 residues in the CDR3. Germline-derived CDR1 and CDR2 are MNHEY and SMNVEV (reference sequence). CDR3 region: CASSPTLSGANVLTF. For the CDR3, the DNA is TGTGCCAGCAGCCCGACATTATCTGGGGCCAACGTCCTGACTTTC.

J is TRBJ1-1 and V is TRBV29-1, with 10 bases aligning to TRBD1. V shed 6 bases, J shed 4 bases, and the junction held 5 bases outside the gene matches. The germline CDR1 and CDR2 sequences are SQVTM and ANQGSEA. The CDR3 totals 13 residues. In nucleotides, the CDR3 is TGCAGCGTGGACAGGGGGGTGAGCACTGAAGCTTTCTTT. Amino acids: CSVDRGVSTEAFF.

Comment on this clone: The same CDR3 arises from other DNA sequences in this sample as well. V and J are TRBV6-1 and TRBJ1-5; 7 positions match TRBD1. J lost 6 bases, V lost 2 bases, and 1 base had no gene match. The CDR3 runs to 13 residues. The germline CDR1 and CDR2 sequences are MNHNS and SASEGT. CDR3 nucleotides: TGTGCCAGCAGTGAACAGGGGGGTCAGCCCCAGCATTTT. It specifies CASSEQGGQPQHF.

The chain employs TRBV7-9 and TRBJ1-2, with TRBD1 identical over 8 bases. Trimming at V came to 5 bases and at J to 8 bases, leaving 7 bases not matched to a gene. CDR1 is SEHNR, CDR2 FQNEAQ, per germline (reference sequence). This CDR3 is 13 amino acids long. The CDR3 sequence is CASSRGQGEGYTF. Here the CDR3 DNA reads TGTGCCAGCAGCCGCGGACAGGGAGAGGGCTACACCTTC.

V gene TRBV11-3 combines with J gene TRBJ2-7; a possible D gene is TRBD1 (6 bases). Per germline, CDR1 SGHNT and CDR2 YENEEA. V lost 5 bases to trimming and J lost 7 bases, with 12 bases between them. The CDR3 is 12 residues long. The CDR3 protein is CASSPRGWEQYF. The CDR3 DNA follows: TGTGCCAGCAGCCCGAGGGGGTGGGAGCAGTACTTC.